Below are 10 T cell receptor beta chains sequenced from a single sample in a study of blood T cell repertoires in COVID-19. Some clones are missing from TCRdb's copy, which holds only in-frame ones; the method was immunoSEQ multiplex PCR. The repertoire includes about 340,000 clones, roughly nine tenths of them detected once, and approximately 18% sits in the top ten. Sequences were obtained from PBMCs or T cells enriched from blood (not recorded which). All receptors derive from a woman in her 30s who had recovered from COVID-19.

This chain connects TRBV28 to TRBJ1-4, with 11 nucleotides matching TRBD1. Germline-derived CDR1 and CDR2 are MDHEN and SYDVKM. The CDR3 contains 16 residues. The V segment lost 6 bases and the J segment 2 bases; nucleotides outside the gene matches: 5. The CDR3 DNA sequence: TGTGCCAGCAGCTCCCGGGACAGGGGGACTAATGAAAAACTGTTTTTT. Amino acids: CASSSRDRGTNEKLFF.

This clone was observed once. The rearrangement links TRBV12-3 or TRBV12-4 to TRBJ2-7, with a possible D match to TRBD1 (5 bases). The V end lost 3 bases, the J end lost 6 bases, and 9 bases lay between the germline ends. CDR3 length equals 12 residues. The CDR3 DNA is TGTGCCAGCAGTTTTAGACAGAGCGAGCAGTACTTC. Encoded protein: CASSFRQSEQYF.

This clone has a count of ten or more. The gene calls are TRBV12-3 or TRBV12-4 and TRBJ2-3; no clear D. V was cut by 3 bases and J by 3 bases, with 7 bases left in between. This CDR3 has 13 residues. Here the CDR3 reads CASSLLQTDTQYF. For the CDR3, the DNA is TGTGCCAGCAGTTTGTTGCAGACAGATACGCAGTATTTT.

The genes are TRBV15 and TRBJ2-2; no firm D call. The germline V gene has CDR1 LNHNV and CDR2 YYDKDF (reference sequence). The CDR3 covers 16 residues. V was pared by 1 base and J by 4 bases, with 13 bases between. The CDR3 nucleotides read TGTGCCACCAGCAGAGGAGGCGCGTCTAGCACCGGGGAGCTGTTTTTT. It specifies CATSRGGASSTGELFF.

The rearrangement uses TRBV9 and TRBJ1-2; the D gene is possibly TRBD1 (6 bases). This CDR3 contains 14 residues. The V end was cut by 0 bases, the J end by 4 bases, with 10 bases between. The germline CDR1 and CDR2 sequences are SGDLS and YYNGEE. This CDR3 reads CASSVDWGLYGYTF. CDR3 sequence (DNA): TGTGCCAGCAGCGTAGATTGGGGGCTCTATGGCTACACCTTC.

The rearrangement joins TRBV11-3 to TRBJ1-1; D gene ambiguous. The CDR3 is 13 residues long. V was pared by 2 bases and J by 4 bases, with 8 bases between. The germline V gene encodes CDR1 SGHNT and CDR2 YENEEA. CDR3: CASSLRGSTEAFF. DNA of the CDR3: TGTGCCAGCAGCTTACGAGGGAGCACTGAAGCTTTCTTT.

The chain uses TRBV19 and TRBJ1-5; 9 nucleotides align to TRBD1. This CDR3 spans 14 amino acids. CDR1 is LNHDA, CDR2 SQIVND, per germline (reference sequence). After removal of 5 bases from V and 5 bases from J, the junction contained 4 bases not matched to a gene. The CDR3 here is CASSWDRVYQPQHF. The CDR3 DNA sequence: TGTGCCAGTAGTTGGGACAGGGTCTATCAGCCCCAGCATTTT. Together with reference TRBV19 and TRBJ1-5, the CDR3 gives the full variable domain: DGGITQSPKYLFRKEGQNVTLSCEQNLNHDAMYWYRQDPGQGLRLIYYSQIVNDFQKGDIAEGYSVSREKKESFPLTVTSAQKNPTAFYLCASSWDRVYQPQHFGDGTRLSIL.

A word on this clone: The same CDR3 also results from other DNA sequences found in this sample. For the CDR3, the DNA is TGTGCCAGCAGTTTAGCGGGGGGACTTTACAATGAGCAGTTCTTC. As protein: CASSLAGGLYNEQFF. The chain recombines TRBV27 with TRBJ2-1; 8 bases map to TRBD2. The CDR3 runs to 15 residues. The J segment lost 4 bases and the V segment lost 2 bases, leaving 4 bases of the junction unmatched. Per germline, CDR1 MNHEY and CDR2 SMNVEV (reference sequence).

The chain employs TRBV30 and TRBJ2-3; no reliable D call. Germline CDR1 GTSNPN, CDR2 SVGIG (reference sequence). Trimming took 5 bases from V and 0 from J, leaving 9 bases between them. The CDR3 has 13 residues. As DNA, the CDR3 is TGTGCCTGGGGTGGAGTAAGCACAGATACGCAGTATTTT. This encodes CAWGGVSTDTQYF. The full variable domain, rest sourced from reference TRBV30 and TRBJ2-3, is SQTIHQWPATLVQPVGSPLSLECTVEGTSNPNLYWYRQAAGRGLQLLFYSVGIGQISSEVPQNLSASRPQDRQFILSSKKLLLSDSGFYLCAWGGVSTDTQYFGPGTRLTVL.

This clone was seen many times. V usage is TRBV27 and J usage is TRBJ1-6; 9 positions match TRBD1. Trimming took 7 bases from V and 10 from J; bases not matched to a gene: 8. Germline CDR1 is MNHEY and CDR2 is SMNVEV (reference sequence). CDR3 length: 14 amino acids. For the CDR3, the DNA is TGTGCCAGCAATTCGGGACAGGGACTCTCACCCCTCCACTTT. It translates to CASNSGQGLSPLHF.